These 31 T cell receptor beta chains were all obtained from the same sample, sequenced in a study of HIV-infected children after antiretroviral therapy interruption. RNA-based 3' RACE libraries used unique molecular identifiers. TCRdb reanalysed the 3' RACE reads using MiXCR and keeps one entry per CDR3 protein. The sample lists some 40,000 distinct CDR3 sequences, about 7% occurring once. Specified treatment: PENTA 11 planned treatment interruption arm or continuous ART arm. This sample comprised CD45RA+ CD4+ T cells from PBMCs, pooled from several time points, obtained from a donor given antiretroviral therapy, either interrupted or continuous. Regarding subset: naive CD4+ CD45RA+ CD45RO- T cells. These receptor sequences come from a pool of human donors with HIV.

At least ten counts were recorded for this clonotype. This chain links TRBV18 with TRBJ2-3; TRBD2 aligns across 7 bases. The CDR3 consists of 15 residues. V shed 3 bases, J shed 3 bases, and the junction held 6 bases outside the gene matches. Germline-derived CDR1 and CDR2 are KGHSH and LQKENI. The chain's CDR3 is CASSPFGGSTDTQYF. Here the CDR3 DNA reads TGTGCCAGCTCACCGTTCGGGGGGTCGACAGATACGCAGTATTTT. The variable domain in full, completed from reference TRBV18 and TRBJ2-3, reads NAGVMQNPRHLVRRRGQEARLRCSPMKGHSHVYWYRQLPEEGLKFMVYLQKENIIDESGMPKERFSAEFPKEGPSILRIQQVVRGDSAAYFCASSPFGGSTDTQYFGPGTRLTVL.

By share, this clonotype ranks as medium-sized. One end of the junction is discordant with germline, which a read error may explain. The V call is TRBV4-1, the J call TRBJ2-5, with D tentatively TRBD2 (5 bases). The CDR3 is 16 residues long. Per the germline V gene, CDR1 is MGHRA and CDR2 is YSYEKL. The CDR3 DNA follows: TGTGCCAGCAGCCAAGAACTGGGAGTTAACCAAGACACCCAGTACTTT. Protein sequence: CASSQELGVNQDTQYF.

This clonotype occurred many times. The CDR3 coding sequence is TGCAGTGCTAGACTCCGGGACAGGGGCGCCGAGCAGTACTTC. This codes for CSARLRDRGAEQYF. This sequence joins TRBV20-1 and TRBJ2-7; 10 bases match TRBD1. CDR3 size: 14 residues. Trimming at V came to 2 bases and at J to 6 bases, leaving 7 bases not matched to a gene. Germline V gene lookup returns CDR1 DFQATT and CDR2 SNEGSKA (reference sequence).

This clonotype was seen repeatedly, ten times or more. This chain connects TRBV29-1 to TRBJ2-5; D perhaps matches TRBD2 (5 bases). The germline gives CDR1 SQVTM, CDR2 ANQGSEA. The CDR3 extends over 13 amino acids. V was clipped by 6 bases and J by 6 bases, with 17 bases between them. CDR3 residues: CSVGLLVSQTQYF. The CDR3 DNA follows: TGCAGCGTCGGACTTCTAGTCTCCCAGACCCAGTACTTC. Filled out from reference TRBV29-1 and TRBJ2-5, the complete variable domain reads SAVISQKPSRDICQRGTSLTIQCQVDSQVTMMFWYRQQPGQSLTLIATANQGSEATYESGFVIDKFPISRPNLTFSTLTVSNMSPEDSSIYLCSVGLLVSQTQYFGPGTRLLVL.

This clonotype was seen repeatedly, ten times or more. The gene calls are TRBV4-1 and TRBJ2-1; 12 bases are a match to TRBD2. The germline V gene has CDR1 MGHRA and CDR2 YSYEKL. Germline trimming cut 1 base from V and 9 bases from J; bases unmatched to any gene: 4. CDR3 length equals 15 residues. The CDR3 sequence: CASSQGLAGEGEQFF. The CDR3 DNA reads TGCGCCAGCAGCCAAGGACTAGCGGGAGAAGGTGAGCAGTTCTTC.

V gene TRBV9 combines with J gene TRBJ2-1, with 11 bases identical to TRBD2. Trimming took 5 bases from V and 6 from J; bases not matched to a gene: 7. The CDR3 has 15 residues. The germline V gene has CDR1 SGDLS and CDR2 YYNGEE. The CDR3 is CASSRSGRAANEQFF. The DNA of the CDR3 is TGTGCCAGCAGTCGTAGCGGGAGGGCCGCCAATGAGCAGTTCTTC.

There are many counts of this clonotype. The V call is TRBV25-1, the J call TRBJ2-2, with 14 bases aligning to TRBD2. V was clipped by 4 bases and J by 6 bases; unmatched bases: 16. Germline values: CDR1 MGHDK, CDR2 SYGVNS. CDR3 size: 20 residues. Here the CDR3 reads CASSARPRRLAGGIAGELFF. The CDR3 DNA follows: TGTGCCAGCAGTGCCCGCCCCAGAAGACTAGCGGGAGGGATCGCCGGGGAGCTGTTTTTT. Full variable domain (missing parts from reference TRBV25-1 and TRBJ2-2): EADIYQTPRYLVIGTGKKITLECSQTMGHDKMYWYQQDPGMELHLIHYSYGVNSTEKGDLSSESTVSRIRTEHFPLTLESARPSHTSQYLCASSARPRRLAGGIAGELFFGEGSRLTVL.

This clonotype was counted only a few times. The chain links TRBV24-1 to TRBJ1-1; 8 nucleotides agree with TRBD1. CDR3 length: 13 residues. J was trimmed by 4 bases and V by 5 bases; bases with no gene match: 2. Germline CDR1 and CDR2: KGHDR and SFDVKD. The CDR3 region is CATSVQGGTEAFF. CDR3 sequence (DNA): TGTGCCACCAGTGTACAGGGGGGCACTGAAGCTTTCTTT.

This rearrangement joins TRBV12-3 or TRBV12-4 to TRBJ2-5, with 10 bases fitting TRBD2. With 6 bases clipped from V and 2 bases from J, the junction kept 9 bases outside the gene matches. This CDR3 spans 16 amino acids. In nucleotides, the CDR3 is TGTGCCAGCAGACGATCCGGGACTAGCGAGCAAGAGACCCAGTACTTC. This sequence encodes CASRRSGTSEQETQYF.

Ten or more counts support this clonotype. The genes are TRBV14 and TRBJ2-5, with D tentatively TRBD2 (6 bases). CDR1 and CDR2 from the germline V gene are SGHDN and FVKESK. Trimming shortened V by 6 bases and J by 2 bases, and 16 bases separated the two germline ends. The CDR3 loop spans 15 amino acids. The CDR3 DNA reads TGTGCCAGCAGTCCTTACCACGGGGGACAAGAGACCCAGTACTTC. It codes for CASSPYHGGQETQYF.

This clonotype was seen repeatedly, ten times or more. The chain combines TRBV7-6 with TRBJ2-2; the match to TRBD2 covers 10 bases. The germline V gene encodes CDR1 SGHVS and CDR2 FNYEAQ. The ends lost 5 bases at V and 1 base at J; junction bases unmatched: 10. The CDR3 spans 18 residues. The CDR3 loop is CASSLYSGRAGNTGELFF. CDR3 bases: TGTGCCAGCAGCCTGTACAGCGGGAGGGCCGGGAACACCGGGGAGCTGTTTTTT.

There are many counts of this clonotype. V gene TRBV12-3 or TRBV12-4 combines with J gene TRBJ1-5; 8 bases agree with TRBD1. The CDR3 runs to 16 residues. V dropped 2 bases and J dropped 5; count of bases not matched to a gene: 8. Here the CDR3 reads CASSLIRGQKDQPQHF. The CDR3 region has the DNA TGTGCCAGCAGTTTAATCAGGGGGCAAAAAGATCAGCCCCAGCATTTT.

At least ten counts were recorded for this clonotype. The junction departs from the called germline gene at one end, perhaps through a read error. The rearrangement links TRBV6-6 to TRBJ2-3; possible D gene TRBD1, 6 bases. The CDR3 extends over 16 amino acids. Germline CDR1 is MNHNY and CDR2 is SVGAGI (reference sequence). The CDR3 coding sequence is TGTGCCAGCAGTGGCAGGGGCCTGGGGAGAGCAGAAACGCTGTATTTT. Translating it yields CASSGRGLGRAETLYF.

The sample holds many counts of this clonotype. V is TRBV3-1 and J is TRBJ2-3, with 11 bases identical to TRBD2. The junction had 3 bases not matched to a gene; V was cut back by 1 base and J by 3 bases. Germline V lookup: CDR1 LGHDT, CDR2 YNNKEL (reference sequence). The CDR3 has 16 amino acids. Written as DNA, the CDR3 is TGTGCCAGCAGCCAAGTAGCGGGAGGGCCTACAGATACGCAGTATTTT. This sequence encodes CASSQVAGGPTDTQYF.

This clonotype was counted at least ten times. The rearrangement joins TRBV11-2 to TRBJ1-6, with a possible D match to TRBD1 (5 bases). Germline V gene sequence: CDR1 SGHAT, CDR2 FQNNGV. V lost 7 bases and J lost 1, with 8 bases in between. This CDR3 is built from 14 residues. The CDR3 coding sequence is TGTGCCAGCACGCAGGGATCCTATAATTCACCCCTCCACTTT. This sequence encodes CASTQGSYNSPLHF.

This clonotype was counted ten times or more. The chain joins TRBV7-3 to TRBJ1-2; 9 bases fit TRBD1. Trimming cost V 5 bases and J 5 bases; bases outside gene matches: 18. This CDR3 has 18 residues. The germline V gene encodes CDR1 SGHTA and CDR2 FQGTGA. The CDR3 loop reads CASSGQGPTPEDSYGYTF. CDR3 DNA sequence: TGTGCCAGCAGCGGACAGGGGCCCACCCCTGAAGATTCATATGGCTACACCTTC. The full variable domain, completed using reference TRBV7-3 and TRBJ1-2, is GAGVSQTPSNKVTEKGKYVELRCDPISGHTALYWYRQSLGQGPEFLIYFQGTGAADDSGLPNDRFFAVRPEGSVSTLKIQRTERGDSAVYLCASSGQGPTPEDSYGYTFGSGTRLTVV.

This clonotype was detected ten times or more. The chain carries TRBV3-1 and TRBJ2-7; D may be TRBD1 (5 bases). The V gene lost 5 bases and the J gene lost 10 bases, with 15 bases spanning the gap. The CDR3 spans 12 residues. Germline V gene lookup returns CDR1 LGHDT and CDR2 YNNKEL (reference sequence). CDR3 nucleotide sequence: TGTGCCAGCAGCTTACAGGTTTATGAACAGTACTTC. Translating it yields CASSLQVYEQYF.

There are many counts of this clonotype. J is TRBJ2-7 and V is TRBV29-1, with D possibly TRBD2 on 6 matching bases. V was trimmed by 5 bases and J by 5 bases, leaving 16 bases between them. Germline values: CDR1 SQVTM, CDR2 ANQGSEA. This CDR3 is built from 13 residues. CDR3 in DNA: TGCAGCGTTCTATCGCGGGATGGGAACGAGCAGTACTTC. As protein: CSVLSRDGNEQYF.

The rearrangement joins TRBV18 to TRBJ2-1; 7 nucleotides line up with TRBD1. CDR1 is KGHSH and CDR2 is LQKENI in the germline V gene. The CDR3 has 22 amino acids. After removal of 0 bases from V and 0 bases from J, the junction contained 20 bases not matched to a gene. The CDR3 reads CASSPPTRQGSLHLSSYNEQFF. CDR3 in DNA: TGTGCCAGCTCACCACCGACACGACAGGGATCCCTACACTTGAGCTCCTACAATGAGCAGTTCTTC.

This clonotype showed up many times. The V gene is TRBV23-1, the J gene TRBJ1-2; D unclear. TRBV23-1 is classed as an ORF, of uncertain function. The CDR3 sequence is 11 residues long. V dropped 4 bases and J dropped 7 bases, with 7 bases sitting between them. Written as DNA, the CDR3 is TGCGCCAGCAGTCTCCTTAGTGGCTACACCTTC. It specifies CASSLLSGYTF.

This clonotype was observed many times. The chain joins TRBV6-5 to TRBJ2-2, with D tentatively TRBD1 (6 bases). The germline gives CDR1 MNHEY, CDR2 SVGAGI. Trimming took 0 bases from V and 4 from J, leaving 30 bases between them. The length of the CDR3 is 22 residues. CDR3 loop: CASSYSGTGRGLGSWGTGELFF. In DNA, the CDR3 is TGTGCCAGCAGTTACTCGGGGACCGGCAGGGGCCTAGGTTCGTGGGGCACCGGGGAGCTGTTTTTT.

The V call is TRBV27, the J call TRBJ2-7; 10 nucleotides align to TRBD2. Germline loops: CDR1 MNHEY, CDR2 SMNVEV (reference sequence). There are 14 residues in the CDR3. Losses at the gene ends were 5 bases for V and 5 bases for J; bases not matched to a gene: 6. The CDR3 DNA follows: TGTGCCAGCAGTATAGCGGGAGGTAGCCACGAGCAGTACTTC. It encodes CASSIAGGSHEQYF.

This clonotype was seen many times. This chain connects TRBV11-2 to TRBJ1-5, with 7 bases lining up with TRBD1. Germline-derived CDR1 and CDR2 are SGHAT and FQNNGV. The CDR3 covers 13 residues. Trimming removed 5 bases from V and 7 bases from J; junction bases left unmatched: 5. The CDR3 bases are TGTGCCAGCAGCCAGGGGGGCGCCCAGCCCCAGCATTTT. Translating it yields CASSQGGAQPQHF. Using reference TRBV11-2 and TRBJ1-5 for the parts outside the CDR3, the full variable domain is EAGVAQSPRYKIIEKRQSVAFWCNPISGHATLYWYQQILGQGPKLLIQFQNNGVVDDSQLPKDRFSAERLKGVDSTLKIQPAKLEDSAVYLCASSQGGAQPQHFGDGTRLSIL.

This clonotype was counted ten times or more. This chain joins TRBV3-1 and TRBJ2-7; D gene ambiguous. V dropped 1 base and J dropped 7 bases, with 8 bases sitting between them. Germline CDR1 reads LGHDT; CDR2 reads YNNKEL (reference sequence). There are 12 residues in the CDR3. This CDR3 reads CASSQGSREQYF. In DNA form, the CDR3 reads TGTGCCAGCAGCCAAGGGTCGAGGGAGCAGTACTTC.

This clonotype was counted only a few times. A read error may account for a junction end that differs from germline. The chain employs TRBV6-6 and TRBJ1-6, with 9 bases that match TRBD1. The CDR3 sequence is 14 residues long. Germline CDR1 MNHNY, CDR2 SVGAGI (reference sequence). CDR3: CASGGTGWDSPLYF. The DNA of the CDR3 is TGTGCCAGCGGGGGGACAGGGTGGGATTCGCCCCTCTACTTT.

This clonotype was seen many times. This chain uses TRBV6-5 with TRBJ2-4; 9 bases fit TRBD1. With V trimmed by 0 bases and J by 5 bases, 8 bases remained unmatched. CDR3 length equals 17 residues. In germline, CDR1 is MNHEY, CDR2 SVGAGI. The DNA for the CDR3 is TGTGCCAGCAGTTACTCACGGACAGGGGCGGGCCAAAACATTCAGTACTTC. Protein sequence: CASSYSRTGAGQNIQYF.

V gene TRBV23-1 combines with J gene TRBJ2-2, with a weak D call TRBD1 (5 bases). TRBV23-1 is sorted into the ORF group, with uncertain function. The V gene lost 2 bases and the J gene lost 0 bases, with 13 bases spanning the gap. There are 17 residues in the CDR3. CDR3 protein: CASSQARGRPNTGELFF. DNA for the CDR3: TGCGCCAGCAGTCAAGCTAGGGGCAGACCGAACACCGGGGAGCTGTTTTTT.

This clonotype qualifies as medium-sized. This chain's CDR3 is CASSQDQAISYEQYF. DNA of the CDR3: TGTGCCAGCAGCCAAGATCAGGCAATCTCCTATGAACAGTACTTC. V gene TRBV4-2 combines with J gene TRBJ2-7; no reliable D call. The CDR3 runs 15 residues. Germline CDR1 and CDR2: LGHNA and YNFKEQ. V was trimmed by 0 bases and J by 10 bases, leaving 19 bases between them.

This clonotype was detected many times. The chain carries TRBV25-1 and TRBJ2-3; no clear D. This CDR3 region has 13 residues. The germline gives CDR1 MGHDK, CDR2 SYGVNS. Trimming left V 4 bases short and J 1 base short, with 6 bases between. The CDR3 reads CASSVPGTDTQYF. CDR3 in DNA: TGTGCCAGCAGTGTCCCCGGCACAGATACGCAGTATTTT.

The chain uses TRBV29-1 and TRBJ2-1; TRBD2 matches at 14 bases. This CDR3 is built from 16 residues. Germline V gene sequence: CDR1 SQVTM, CDR2 ANQGSEA. V shed 4 bases and J 4 bases; nucleotides not matched to a gene: 6. The CDR3 region is CSVGLGTSGSYNEQFF. CDR3 in DNA: TGCAGCGTTGGACTCGGGACTAGCGGGAGTTACAATGAGCAGTTCTTC.

This clonotype was picked up many times. The rearrangement links TRBV6-5 to TRBJ2-5, with a possible D match to TRBD1 (6 bases). The germline gives CDR1 MNHEY, CDR2 SVGAGI. Trimming removed 0 bases at V and 3 bases at J, with 8 bases between. The CDR3 has 14 residues. The CDR3 spells CASSYSYREETQYF. Here the CDR3 DNA reads TGTGCCAGCAGTTACTCCTACAGGGAAGAGACCCAGTACTTC.